This entry is about one T cell receptor beta chain. Antigen unknown. This specimen comes from a study of shared clonotypes between healthy human individuals. Study-wide findings and caveats: Sorted-subset samples were not fully sequenced, rarefaction indicated.

Libraries were prepared by immunoSEQ multiplex PCR; TCRdb keeps only in-frame clonotypes and omits some of them. The data contain 2 million to 3 million clones, about 92% of them seen just once; the ten biggest clones take up 0.11% to 0.15%. This receptor was identified in a man aged 18 to 30 in good health. Material: naive CD4+ T cells sorted from blood. Regarding subset: CD45RA+ positively selected.

CDR3 sequence: CASSLGGGGQPQHF. The CDR3 nucleotides read TGTGCCAGCAGCTTGGGCGGGGGTGGTCAGCCCCAGCATTTT. The chain employs TRBV11-2 and TRBJ1-5; tentatively, D is TRBD1 (5 bases). This CDR3 region has 14 residues. CDR1 is SGHAT and CDR2 is FQNNGV in the germline V gene. Trimming took 3 bases from V and 6 from J, leaving 12 bases between them.